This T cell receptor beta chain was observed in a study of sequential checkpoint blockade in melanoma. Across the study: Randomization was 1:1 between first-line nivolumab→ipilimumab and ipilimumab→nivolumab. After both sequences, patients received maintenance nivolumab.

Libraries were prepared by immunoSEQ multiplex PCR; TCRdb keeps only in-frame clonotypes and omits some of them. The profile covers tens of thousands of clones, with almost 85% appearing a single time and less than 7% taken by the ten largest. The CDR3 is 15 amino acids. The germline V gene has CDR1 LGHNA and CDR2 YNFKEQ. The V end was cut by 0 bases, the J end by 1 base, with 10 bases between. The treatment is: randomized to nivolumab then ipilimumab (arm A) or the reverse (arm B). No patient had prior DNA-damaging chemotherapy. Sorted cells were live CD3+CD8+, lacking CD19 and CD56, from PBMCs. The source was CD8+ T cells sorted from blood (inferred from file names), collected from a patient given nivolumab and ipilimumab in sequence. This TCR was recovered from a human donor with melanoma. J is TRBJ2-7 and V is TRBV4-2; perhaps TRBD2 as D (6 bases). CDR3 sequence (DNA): TGTGCCAGCAGCCAAGATGGAGGGCTTTCCTACGAGCAGTACTTC. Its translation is CASSQDGGLSYEQYF.